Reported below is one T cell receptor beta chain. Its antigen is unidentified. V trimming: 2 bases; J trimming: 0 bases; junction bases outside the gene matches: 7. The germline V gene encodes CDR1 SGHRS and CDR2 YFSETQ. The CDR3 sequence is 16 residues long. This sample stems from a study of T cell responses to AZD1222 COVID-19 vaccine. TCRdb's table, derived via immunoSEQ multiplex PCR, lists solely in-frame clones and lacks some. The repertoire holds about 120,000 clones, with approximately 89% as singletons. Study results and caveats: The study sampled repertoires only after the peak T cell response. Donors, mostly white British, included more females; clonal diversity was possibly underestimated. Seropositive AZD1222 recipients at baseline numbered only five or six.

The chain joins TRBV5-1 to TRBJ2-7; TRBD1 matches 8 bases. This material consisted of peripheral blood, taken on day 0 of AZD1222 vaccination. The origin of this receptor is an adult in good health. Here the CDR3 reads CASSLSGTGLSYEQYF. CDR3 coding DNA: TGCGCCAGCAGCTTAAGTGGGACAGGTCTCTCCTACGAGCAGTACTTC.